This T cell receptor beta chain was found in a study of beta chain features in type 1 diabetes. Study results and caveats: TCRB CDR3s from Type 1 diabetes patients were moderately but significantly shorter in all four CD4+ subsets.

On this clone: Antigen: not known.

TCRB transcripts that were expressed got sequenced, as all of the isolated RNA had been reverse transcribed. Naive, central memory and regulatory T cell samples averaged about 3.5 million reads. The assay was immunoSEQ multiplex PCR, and TCRdb's table has in-frame clones only and misses some. The sample lists around 180,000 clones; about 13% were seen once. Germline V lookup: CDR1 MDHEN, CDR2 SYDVKM. The junction had 10 bases not matched to a gene; V was cut back by 6 bases and J by 6 bases. The CDR3 is 16 residues long. The rearrangement uses TRBV28 and TRBJ2-1; TRBD2 aligns across 11 bases. The clonotype comes from a woman aged 18-35 years in good health. Input material: central memory CD4+ T cells from blood. For the CDR3, the DNA is TGTGCCAGCAGATCTATAGCGGGAGGGCCCCGCAATGAGCAGTTCTTC. Amino acids: CASRSIAGGPRNEQFF.